This TCR beta chain is drawn from a study of molecular identifiers for immune sequencing clone quantification. This clonotype was picked up many times. Antigen: not known. This CDR3 region has 13 residues. From germline, CDR1 is LGHNT and CDR2 FRNRAP. The V end lost 6 bases, the J end lost 2 bases, and 10 bases lay between the germline ends. The CD8+CD4-CCR7+CD45RA+ phenotype defined the sorted naive CD8 T cells. Library preparation followed earlier protocols using designated TCR primers. TCRdb re-called the PCR reads through MiXCR, storing one row per CDR3 protein. The data show approximately 680,000 distinct CDR3 sequences, with less than 30% seen just once and around 0.78% held by the top ten. Findings of the study overall: Jurkat TCR RNA spiked in from one cell (amid 960,000 or so naive cells) was reportedly detectable.

Input material: naive CD8+ T cells from blood, with Jurkat cell RNA spiked in. Subset here: FACS-sorted CD8+CD4-CCR7+CD45RA+ naive T cells. The rearrangement joins TRBV12-5 to TRBJ2-5; D remains unclear. This receptor was obtained from a human donor in good health. Some libraries in this study had Jurkat cell RNA spiked in. The CDR3 bases are TGTGCTAGTGGCCTGGACGAACAAGAGACCCAGTACTTC. This encodes CASGLDEQETQYF.